This T cell receptor (beta chain) was found in a study of blood T cells in healthy people across ages. Study-level background: When template switching was applied, about one barcoded beta molecule was captured per two T cells.

Extracted total RNA amounted to at least 5.5 micrograms for each sample. The second PCR ran roughly 6 to 11 cycles with a sample-barcoded 5' primer and J-beta primers. Each CDR3 protein gets one entry after TCRdb re-called the 5' RACE reads with MiXCR. The sample shows over a million distinct CDR3 sequences, 59% of them seen only once. Germline V gene sequence: CDR1 SGHRS, CDR2 YFSETQ. The CDR3 has 13 amino acids. Sequenced input: blood. This TCR was sampled from a man between 18 and 35 years old in good health. V is TRBV5-1 and J is TRBJ2-7; D call uncertain. The end of the DNA fits TRBJ2-5 better, so the J call may be wrong. The CDR3 is CASSQDRVKTQYF. CDR3 nucleotide sequence: TGCGCCAGCAGCCAGGACCGGGTAAAGACCCAGTACTTC.